These T cell receptor beta chains were read from a single sample in a study of graft-versus-host responses after intestinal transplantation. This table comes from immunoSEQ multiplex PCR, and its TCRdb copy is limited to in-frame clones, with some not included. This sample has fewer than 110,000 clones; around 90% occur once, and the top ten carry about 0.7%. The antigens for these receptors are not known. The sample in question was unstimulated CD4+ T cells sorted from spleen or lymph node cells, obtained before transplant. These receptors were collected from a human donor who was the organ donor for an intestinal transplant. Both conserved end residues are part of each CDR3. A D gene is named only where the DNA matches it firmly. Size is stated for part of the rows, as once, few or many counts, or as a class when the clone is expanded.

>.|TRBV5-1|TRBJ1-2|once
CASSSRPVLHHVYGYTF
TGCGCCAGCAGCTCCCGGCCAGTCCTCCACCACGTCTATGGCTACACCTTC
>.|TRBV29-1|TRBJ1-3|once
CSVDRVSGNTIYF
TGCAGCGTTGACAGGGTCTCTGGAAACACCATATATTTT
>TRBD1|TRBV2|TRBJ2-3|.
CASSVTGGTDTQYF
TGTGCCAGCAGTGTTACAGGGGGCACAGATACGCAGTATTTT
>.|TRBV6-6|TRBJ2-3|.
CASWLAPHHTQYF
TGTGCCAGCTGGTTAGCGCCCCACCATACGCAGTATTTT
>TRBD2|TRBV9|TRBJ2-7|few
CASSVTSGSYEQYF
TGTGCCAGCAGCGTAACCAGCGGGAGCTACGAGCAGTACTTC
>.|TRBV23-1|TRBJ2-7|once
CASSRHRVTNEQYF
TGCGCCAGCAGCCGACACAGGGTAACCAACGAGCAGTACTTC
>TRBD1|TRBV5-4|TRBJ1-1|.
CASSSTRDREDTEAFF
TGTGCCAGCAGCTCGACCAGGGACAGGGAGGACACTGAAGCTTTCTTT
>.|TRBV6-1|TRBJ1-5|.
CASSLPRTDNQPQHF
TGTGCCAGCAGCCTCCCTCGGACAGACAATCAGCCCCAGCATTTT
>.|TRBV11-2|TRBJ2-1|.
CASSLDRYEQFF
TGTGCCAGCAGCTTAGATAGGTATGAGCAGTTCTTC
>TRBD1|TRBV7-9|TRBJ2-7|.
CASSRAGQATRQYF
TGTGCCAGCAGCAGGGCGGGACAGGCTACGAGGCAGTACTTC
>.|TRBV2|TRBJ1-5|once
CASTVRPGNQPQHF
TGTGCCAGCACCGTCAGACCAGGGAATCAGCCCCAGCATTTT
>.|TRBV11-2|TRBJ1-1|few
CASSLQNTEAFF
TGTGCCAGCAGCTTACAGAACACTGAAGCTTTCTTT
>.|TRBV6-5|TRBJ2-2|.
CASSYYQGTGELFF
TGTGCCAGCAGTTACTACCAGGGGACCGGGGAGCTGTTTTTT